This entry describes one T cell receptor (beta chain). The entry originates in a study of blood T cell repertoires in COVID-19. Turning to the study itself: Samples taken during acute and convalescent COVID-19 were collected in the United States, Italy and Spain. The cDNA or gDNA used as material had been derived from T cells, B-cell-depleted T cells, or PBMCs.

Germline loops: CDR1 SGHDT, CDR2 YYEEEE. Trimming cost V 4 bases and J 6 bases; bases outside gene matches: 18. The CDR3 consists of 18 residues. As handled by the study authors: Amplification from reference gene primers served as the basis for estimated nucleated cell counts. Measured with immunoSEQ multiplex PCR; TCRdb has only the in-frame clones, and not every one. V and J calls and clone size are those listed in that table; D and trimming were worked out from the DNA. The table shows approximately 150,000 clones, with roughly 86% occurring only once. The receptor was isolated from a man aged 65 to 85 with acute or convalescent COVID-19. The chain has TRBV5-6 and TRBJ2-1, with 8 bases identical to TRBD2. The sequenced material came from peripheral blood. CDR3 in DNA: TGTGCCAGCAGCGGGTTTAAGCGGGAGATGGGTCGACGCAATGAGCAGTTCTTC. This codes for CASSGFKREMGRRNEQFF.